This TCR beta chain was recovered during a study of regulatory T cells in long-lasting Graves disease. Assembly of TCR beta libraries relied on iRepertoire HTBI primers together with Arm-PCR of CDR3 regions. TCRdb re-called the multiplex PCR reads through MiXCR, storing one row per CDR3 protein. The sample includes approximately 440,000 distinct CDR3 sequences, around 24% of them seen just once. The time point here: persistent/refractory GD, antithyroid drugs over 5 years with positive TRAb. The TCR library used RNA extracted from PBMCs. The germline gives CDR1 SNHLY, CDR2 FYNNEI. The CDR3 runs to 14 residues. Trimming cost V 1 base and J 5 bases, with 9 bases left between them.

This chain links TRBV2 with TRBJ1-5, with D unresolved. The receptor comes from a female donor with Graves disease. The sequencing used peripheral blood mononuclear cells (PBMCs), collected when the disease was refractory, from a patient treated with antithyroid drugs. Here the CDR3 reads CASSEEAGDQPQHF. The CDR3 bases are TGTGCCAGCAGTGAAGAAGCGGGCGATCAGCCCCAGCATTTT.